This TCR beta chain was identified in a study of T cell responses to AZD1222 COVID-19 vaccine. Profiling relied on immunoSEQ multiplex PCR, and the TCRdb table lists in-frame clones only, not all of them. Here the sample spans fewer than 200,000 clones, roughly 92% being singletons. With respect to this clone: The target antigen is unknown.

The CDR3 sequence is 12 residues long. CDR1 SEHNR and CDR2 FQNEAQ come from the germline V gene (reference sequence). The V end lost 4 bases, the J end lost 6 bases, and 9 bases lay between the germline ends. Whole-study findings and limits: Only after the peak T cell response were repertoires sampled. Spike regions recognized by vaccine-associated CD4 TCRs spanned the protein, led by 160-218 and 743-854. Epitopes outside B.1.351 and B.1.1.7 mutated regions reportedly drew nearly half of spike TCRs.

Samples with a second dose at about 4 or about 12 weeks were pooled together. The source of this sequence is an adult who received the AZD1222 COVID-19 vaccine. Sequenced here: peripheral blood, sampled 28 days after the second AZD1222 dose. The rearrangement links TRBV7-9 to TRBJ1-2; D remains ambiguous. CDR3 residues: CASSSGPDGYTF. The CDR3 DNA sequence: TGTGCCAGCAGCTCCGGACCCGATGGCTACACCTTC.